A selection of T cell receptor beta chains follows, all from one sample in a study of cytomegalovirus exposure and HLA in healthy donors. This table comes from immunoSEQ multiplex PCR, and its TCRdb copy is limited to in-frame clones, with some not included. The sample contains about 94,000 clones, around 76% of which appear only once. Source material: PBMCs. The receptors derive from a man aged 35 to 55 in good health and CMV-seropositive. The CDR3 runs from the conserved cysteine through the conserved F or W. A D gene is named only where the DNA matches it firmly. For some rows the clone size is stated as once, few or many, or as a class when expanded; others skip it.

d_gene: TRBD1
v_gene: TRBV28
j_gene: TRBJ1-5
abundance: NA
CDR3aa: CASRIGQGNVQPQHF
CDR3nt: TGTGCCAGCAGGATAGGACAGGGAAACGTTCAGCCCCAGCATTTT

d_gene: TRBD1
v_gene: TRBV19
j_gene: TRBJ1-2
abundance: NA
CDR3aa: CASSTDRAQDYGYTF
CDR3nt: TGTGCCAGTAGTACAGACAGGGCGCAGGACTATGGCTACACCTTC

d_gene: NA
v_gene: TRBV4-3
j_gene: TRBJ1-5
abundance: NA
CDR3aa: CASSQVAGQPQHF
CDR3nt: TGCGCCAGCAGCCAAGTCGCGGGTCAGCCCCAGCATTTT

d_gene: TRBD2
v_gene: TRBV19
j_gene: TRBJ2-7
abundance: NA
CDR3aa: CASSIQAGVKEQYF
CDR3nt: TGTGCCAGTAGTATCCAAGCGGGAGTAAAAGAGCAGTACTTC

d_gene: TRBD1
v_gene: TRBV25-1
j_gene: TRBJ1-5
abundance: NA
CDR3aa: CASSGQGHQPQHF
CDR3nt: TGTGCCAGCTCTGGACAGGGGCATCAGCCCCAGCATTTT

d_gene: TRBD2
v_gene: TRBV9
j_gene: TRBJ2-3
abundance: NA
CDR3aa: CASSVRRGSTDTQYF
CDR3nt: TGTGCCAGCAGCGTACGGCGGGGGAGCACAGATACGCAGTATTTT

d_gene: TRBD1
v_gene: TRBV5-1
j_gene: TRBJ2-7
abundance: NA
CDR3aa: CASSQGQGENEQYF
CDR3nt: TGCGCCAGCAGCCAAGGACAGGGAGAAAACGAGCAGTACTTC

d_gene: NA
v_gene: TRBV19
j_gene: TRBJ2-5
abundance: NA
CDR3aa: CASSRGKRGKSEETQYF
CDR3nt: TGTGCCAGTAGTAGGGGGAAGCGCGGGAAATCGGAAGAGACCCAGTACTTC

d_gene: TRBD2
v_gene: TRBV7-8
j_gene: TRBJ2-1
abundance: NA
CDR3aa: CASSLGAGAGSNEQFF
CDR3nt: TGTGCCAGCAGCTTGGGAGCGGGGGCAGGGAGCAATGAGCAGTTCTTC

d_gene: TRBD2
v_gene: TRBV11-2
j_gene: TRBJ2-5
abundance: NA
CDR3aa: CASSGGLAATETQYF
CDR3nt: TGTGCCAGCAGCGGTGGACTAGCGGCCACGGAGACCCAGTACTTC

d_gene: TRBD2
v_gene: TRBV7-3
j_gene: TRBJ2-1
abundance: NA
CDR3aa: CASSLDGGAGNEQFF
CDR3nt: TGTGCCAGCAGCTTAGACGGGGGGGCCGGAAATGAGCAGTTCTTC

d_gene: TRBD1
v_gene: TRBV28
j_gene: TRBJ1-1
abundance: once
CDR3aa: CASSFPGGEAFF
CDR3nt: TGTGCCAGCAGTTTTCCAGGGGGCGAAGCTTTCTTT

d_gene: NA
v_gene: TRBV6-1
j_gene: TRBJ2-7
abundance: NA
CDR3aa: CASSELVPTYEQYF
CDR3nt: TGTGCCAGCAGTGAATTAGTCCCAACCTACGAGCAGTACTTC

d_gene: NA
v_gene: TRBV7-2
j_gene: TRBJ2-7
abundance: NA
CDR3aa: CASSLDRTAYEQYF
CDR3nt: TGTGCCAGCAGCTTAGACCGGACAGCTTACGAGCAGTACTTC

d_gene: NA
v_gene: TRBV18
j_gene: TRBJ1-2
abundance: NA
CDR3aa: CASSPVGDYQGNYGYTF
CDR3nt: TGTGCCAGCTCACCCGTGGGGGACTATCAGGGGAACTATGGCTACACCTTC

d_gene: NA
v_gene: TRBV5-1
j_gene: TRBJ2-5
abundance: NA
CDR3aa: CASSLAGGQETQYF
CDR3nt: TGCGCCAGCAGCTTGGCCGGAGGGCAAGAGACCCAGTACTTC

d_gene: NA
v_gene: TRBV28
j_gene: TRBJ1-4
abundance: NA
CDR3aa: CASSLLGRANEKLFF
CDR3nt: TGTGCCAGCAGTTTATTGGGGAGGGCAAATGAAAAACTGTTTTTT

d_gene: TRBD1
v_gene: TRBV5-1
j_gene: TRBJ2-2
abundance: NA
CDR3aa: CASSDRVTGELFF
CDR3nt: TGCGCCAGCAGCGACAGGGTTACCGGGGAGCTGTTTTTT

d_gene: NA
v_gene: TRBV21-1
j_gene: TRBJ2-2
abundance: NA
CDR3aa: CASSKRSFRAGGSAGELFF
CDR3nt: TGTGCCAGCAGCAAACGGTCGTTTCGGGCAGGGGGCTCCGCCGGGGAGCTGTTTTTT

d_gene: TRBD2
v_gene: TRBV4-3
j_gene: TRBJ2-7
abundance: NA
CDR3aa: CASSIGTSGYEQYF
CDR3nt: TGCGCCAGCAGCATCGGGACTAGCGGCTACGAGCAGTACTTC

d_gene: NA
v_gene: TRBV6-5
j_gene: TRBJ2-3
abundance: NA
CDR3aa: CASSSGRGDTQYF
CDR3nt: TGTGCCAGCAGTTCCGGCCGGGGGGATACGCAGTATTTT

d_gene: TRBD1
v_gene: TRBV11-3
j_gene: TRBJ2-7
abundance: NA
CDR3aa: CASSLTGDEQYF
CDR3nt: TGTGCCAGCAGCCTCACAGGGGACGAGCAGTACTTC

d_gene: TRBD1
v_gene: TRBV2
j_gene: TRBJ2-7
abundance: NA
CDR3aa: CASSVQGAYEQYF
CDR3nt: TGTGCCAGCAGTGTCCAGGGGGCCTACGAGCAGTACTTC

d_gene: TRBD1
v_gene: TRBV11-2
j_gene: TRBJ2-3
abundance: NA
CDR3aa: CASSSRTGTIADTQYF
CDR3nt: TGTGCCAGCAGTTCCCGGACAGGGACGATAGCAGATACGCAGTATTTT

d_gene: NA
v_gene: TRBV28
j_gene: TRBJ2-7
abundance: NA
CDR3aa: CASSLYGGEQYF
CDR3nt: TGTGCCAGCAGTTTATACGGTGGCGAGCAGTACTTC

d_gene: TRBD2
v_gene: TRBV5-8
j_gene: TRBJ2-1
abundance: few
CDR3aa: CASTRAGIYNEQFF
CDR3nt: TGTGCCAGCACCAGAGCGGGAATATACAATGAGCAGTTCTTC

d_gene: NA
v_gene: TRBV4-3
j_gene: TRBJ1-2
abundance: once
CDR3aa: CASSQDLTTPPGGYGYTF
CDR3nt: TGCGCCAGCAGCCAAGATCTCACTACACCTCCCGGGGGCTATGGCTACACCTTC

d_gene: NA
v_gene: TRBV7-9
j_gene: TRBJ2-1
abundance: NA
CDR3aa: CASSLESRGDEQFF
CDR3nt: TGTGCCAGCAGCTTAGAGTCTCGGGGAGATGAGCAGTTCTTC

d_gene: NA
v_gene: TRBV27
j_gene: TRBJ1-2
abundance: NA
CDR3aa: CASSREQGYGYTF
CDR3nt: TGTGCCAGCTCACGGGAACAGGGCTATGGCTACACCTTC

d_gene: TRBD1
v_gene: TRBV5-1
j_gene: TRBJ1-2
abundance: NA
CDR3aa: CASSGDRGGYTF
CDR3nt: TGCGCCAGCAGCGGGGACAGGGGTGGCTACACCTTC

d_gene: TRBD1
v_gene: TRBV5-4
j_gene: TRBJ1-2
abundance: few
CDR3aa: CASSRTGGAHYGYTF
CDR3nt: TGTGCCAGCAGCCGGACAGGGGGGGCTCACTATGGCTACACCTTC

d_gene: NA
v_gene: TRBV9
j_gene: TRBJ1-4
abundance: NA
CDR3aa: CASALQTKTNEKLFF
CDR3nt: TGTGCCAGCGCCTTACAAACGAAAACTAATGAAAAACTGTTTTTT

d_gene: TRBD1
v_gene: TRBV25-1
j_gene: TRBJ2-5
abundance: NA
CDR3aa: CASSRSRGLQETQYF
CDR3nt: TGTGCCAGCAGTCGGTCGAGGGGGCTGCAAGAGACCCAGTACTTC

d_gene: NA
v_gene: TRBV15
j_gene: TRBJ1-2
abundance: few
CDR3aa: CATSRGRMNARYGYTF
CDR3nt: TGTGCCACCAGCAGAGGACGAATGAATGCGAGGTATGGCTACACCTTC

d_gene: NA
v_gene: TRBV9
j_gene: TRBJ1-6
abundance: NA
CDR3aa: CASSARQVSSYNSPLHF
CDR3nt: TGTGCCAGCAGCGCTAGACAGGTTAGCTCCTATAATTCACCCCTCCACTTT

d_gene: NA
v_gene: TRBV4-1
j_gene: TRBJ1-1
abundance: NA
CDR3aa: CASSQDREAEAFF
CDR3nt: TGCGCCAGCAGCCAAGATCGAGAGGCTGAAGCTTTCTTT

d_gene: NA
v_gene: TRBV6-1
j_gene: TRBJ1-6
abundance: once
CDR3aa: CASRAGTNSPLHF
CDR3nt: TGTGCCAGCAGGGCAGGAACAAATTCACCCCTCCACTTT

d_gene: NA
v_gene: TRBV7-2
j_gene: TRBJ2-7
abundance: once
CDR3aa: CASSLEGVGPSYEQYF
CDR3nt: TGTGCCAGCAGCTTAGAGGGGGTTGGGCCCTCCTACGAGCAGTACTTC

d_gene: NA
v_gene: TRBV4-3
j_gene: TRBJ1-4
abundance: NA
CDR3aa: CASSQDETARNEKLFF
CDR3nt: TGCGCCAGCAGCCAAGATGAGACAGCCAGAAATGAAAAACTGTTTTTT

d_gene: TRBD2
v_gene: TRBV2
j_gene: TRBJ2-3
abundance: NA
CDR3aa: CASSPGTSGGSDTQYF
CDR3nt: TGTGCCAGCAGTCCCGGGACTAGCGGGGGTTCAGATACGCAGTATTTT

d_gene: TRBD2
v_gene: TRBV9
j_gene: TRBJ2-7
abundance: NA
CDR3aa: CASSAGPSSGRVDEQYF
CDR3nt: TGTGCCAGCAGCGCAGGTCCCTCTAGCGGGAGGGTCGACGAGCAGTACTTC

d_gene: TRBD1
v_gene: TRBV5-6
j_gene: TRBJ2-1
abundance: NA
CDR3aa: CASSLAQGANNEQFF
CDR3nt: TGTGCCAGCAGCTTGGCCCAGGGGGCTAACAATGAGCAGTTCTTC

d_gene: TRBD1
v_gene: TRBV6-5
j_gene: TRBJ2-4
abundance: NA
CDR3aa: CASRTTGAVNIQYF
CDR3nt: TGTGCCAGCAGAACAACAGGGGCGGTCAACATTCAGTACTTC

d_gene: NA
v_gene: TRBV23-1
j_gene: TRBJ1-2
abundance: NA
CDR3aa: CASSQWGREGYTF
CDR3nt: TGCGCCAGCAGTCAATGGGGCAGGGAAGGCTACACCTTC

d_gene: NA
v_gene: TRBV10-3
j_gene: TRBJ2-7
abundance: NA
CDR3aa: CAISEGGRGYEQYF
CDR3nt: TGTGCCATCAGTGAGGGCGGGCGGGGCTACGAGCAGTACTTC